This T cell receptor (beta chain) emerged from a study of blood T cell repertoires in COVID-19. For the study at large: COVID-19 samples, acute and convalescent, were from the United States, Italy and Spain. PBMCs, B-cell-depleted T cells, or T cells were the source of the cDNA or gDNA that made up the material.

Original data processing: By means of reference gene primer amplification, nucleated cell counts were estimated. The repertoire was sequenced with immunoSEQ multiplex PCR; TCRdb's copy has only in-frame clones and lacks some. The DNA gave D and trimming, while V, J and clone size come from that table. The table lists about 70,000 clones, 82% of them singletons. V lost 6 bases and J lost 4; bases outside the gene matches: 4. CDR1 and CDR2 (germline): MNHEY, SVGAGI. The CDR3 has 13 residues. The chain carries TRBV6-5 and TRBJ1-1, with TRBD1 matching 8 bases. Sample: peripheral blood. The TCR originated in an older woman with acute or convalescent COVID-19. CDR3 protein: CASSRQGSTEAFF. The CDR3 DNA sequence: TGTGCCAGCAGCCGACAGGGGTCCACTGAAGCTTTCTTT.